The clone carrying this T cell receptor (beta chain) counts as medium-sized. This sample was taken from a study of blood T cell repertoires in COVID-19. Study as a whole: Samples representing acute and convalescent COVID-19 were sourced from the United States, Italy and Spain. The analysed material was cDNA or gDNA that came from T cells, B-cell-depleted T cells, or PBMCs.

Source study methods: Nucleated cell counts were estimated from reference gene primer amplification. Measured with immunoSEQ multiplex PCR; TCRdb has only the in-frame clones, and not every one. The V and J calls and the clone size are those of that table, but D and trimming were determined from the DNA. The data hold 90,000 to 120,000 clones, with around 80% observed a single time. Germline V lookup: CDR1 SGHTA, CDR2 FQGNSA. Trimming removed 10 bases from V and 6 bases from J, with 6 bases in between. The CDR3 totals 10 residues. This chain connects TRBV7-2 to TRBJ2-2, with unresolved D. The sequenced sample was peripheral blood. The receptor was isolated from a man aged 70 or older with active or convalescent COVID-19. CDR3 sequence (DNA): TGTGCCACTTATGCCGGGGAGCTGTTTTTT. As protein: CATYAGELFF.